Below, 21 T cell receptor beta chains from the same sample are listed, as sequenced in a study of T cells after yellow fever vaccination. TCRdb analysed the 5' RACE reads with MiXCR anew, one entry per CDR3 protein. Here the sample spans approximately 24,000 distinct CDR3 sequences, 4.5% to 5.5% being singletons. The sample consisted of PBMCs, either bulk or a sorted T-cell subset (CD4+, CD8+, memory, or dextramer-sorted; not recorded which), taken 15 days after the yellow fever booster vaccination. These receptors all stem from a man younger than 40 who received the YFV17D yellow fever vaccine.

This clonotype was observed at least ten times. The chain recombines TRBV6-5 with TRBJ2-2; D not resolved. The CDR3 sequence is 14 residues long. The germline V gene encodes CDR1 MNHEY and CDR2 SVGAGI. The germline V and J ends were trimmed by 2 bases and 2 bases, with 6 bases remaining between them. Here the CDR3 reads CASSYQINTGELFF. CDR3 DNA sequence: TGTGCCAGCAGTTACCAGATTAACACCGGGGAGCTGTTTTTT.

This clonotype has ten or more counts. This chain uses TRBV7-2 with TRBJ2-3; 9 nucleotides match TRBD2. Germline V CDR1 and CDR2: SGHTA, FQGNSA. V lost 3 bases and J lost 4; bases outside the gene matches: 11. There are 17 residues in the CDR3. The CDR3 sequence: CASSFPGGVAGADTQYF. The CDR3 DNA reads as TGTGCCAGCAGCTTCCCAGGGGGGGTAGCGGGAGCAGATACGCAGTATTTT. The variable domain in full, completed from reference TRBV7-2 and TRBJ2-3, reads GAGVSQSPSNKVTEKGKDVELRCDPISGHTALYWYRQSLGQGLEFLIYFQGNSAPDKSGLPSDRFSAERTGGSVSTLTIQRTQQEDSAVYLCASSFPGGVAGADTQYFGPGTRLTVL.

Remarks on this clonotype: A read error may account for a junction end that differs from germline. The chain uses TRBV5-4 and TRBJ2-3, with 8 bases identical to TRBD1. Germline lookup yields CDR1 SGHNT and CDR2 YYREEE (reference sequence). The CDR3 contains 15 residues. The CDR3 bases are TGTGCCGGCAGCACCTTAGACAGGGGAATAGATACGCAGTATTTT. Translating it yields CAGSTLDRGIDTQYF. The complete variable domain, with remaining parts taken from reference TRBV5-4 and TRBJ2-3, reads ETGVTQSPTHLIKTRGQQVTLRCSSQSGHNTVSWYQQALGQGPQFIFQYYREEENGRGNFPPRFSGLQFPNYSSELNVNALELDDSALYLCAGSTLDRGIDTQYFGPGTRLTVL.

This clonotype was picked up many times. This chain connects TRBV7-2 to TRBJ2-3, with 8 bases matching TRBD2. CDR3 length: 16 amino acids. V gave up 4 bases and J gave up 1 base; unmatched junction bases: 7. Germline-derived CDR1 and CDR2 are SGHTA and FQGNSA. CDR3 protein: CASSSLPGRGTDTQYF. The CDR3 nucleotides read TGTGCCAGCAGCTCCCTTCCCGGGAGGGGCACAGATACGCAGTATTTT.

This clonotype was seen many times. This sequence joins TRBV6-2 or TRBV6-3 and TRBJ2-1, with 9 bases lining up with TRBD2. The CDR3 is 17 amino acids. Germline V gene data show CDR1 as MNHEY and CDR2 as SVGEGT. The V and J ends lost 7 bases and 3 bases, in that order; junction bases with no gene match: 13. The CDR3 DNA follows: TGTGCCAGCACGGGCGGCGGCGGGAGGGAGGACTACAATGAGCAGTTCTTC. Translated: CASTGGGGREDYNEQFF.

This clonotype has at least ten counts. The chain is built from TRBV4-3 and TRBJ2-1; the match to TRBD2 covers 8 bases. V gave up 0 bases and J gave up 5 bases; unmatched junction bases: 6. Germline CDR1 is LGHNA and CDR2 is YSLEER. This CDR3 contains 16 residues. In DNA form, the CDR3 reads TGCGCCAGCAGCCAAGACCTCCTAGCGGGTGACAATGAGCAGTTCTTC. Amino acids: CASSQDLLAGDNEQFF.

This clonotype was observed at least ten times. The CDR3 DNA sequence: TGTGCCAGCAGCCGGGACAGGGGGCAGACCCAGTACTTC. Translation gives CASSRDRGQTQYF. The chain links TRBV11-3 to TRBJ2-5, with 12 positions matching TRBD1. CDR1 SGHNT and CDR2 YENEEA come from the germline V gene. CDR3 size: 13 residues. J was trimmed by 6 bases and V by 5 bases; bases with no gene match: 1.

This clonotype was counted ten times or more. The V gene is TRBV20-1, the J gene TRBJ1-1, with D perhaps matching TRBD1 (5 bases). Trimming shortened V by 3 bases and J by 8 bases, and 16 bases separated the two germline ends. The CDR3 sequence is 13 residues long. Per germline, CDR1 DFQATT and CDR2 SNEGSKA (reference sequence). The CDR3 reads CSASQGTGHEAFF. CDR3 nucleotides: TGCAGTGCTAGCCAGGGAACAGGCCACGAAGCTTTCTTT.

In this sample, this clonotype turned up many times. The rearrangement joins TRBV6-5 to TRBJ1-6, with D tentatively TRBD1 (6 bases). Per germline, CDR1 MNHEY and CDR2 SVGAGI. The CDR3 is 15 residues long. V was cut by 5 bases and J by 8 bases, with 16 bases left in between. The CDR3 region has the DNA TGTGCCAGCAGTGTACTGGACAGTGATTATTCACCCCTCCACTTT. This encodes CASSVLDSDYSPLHF.

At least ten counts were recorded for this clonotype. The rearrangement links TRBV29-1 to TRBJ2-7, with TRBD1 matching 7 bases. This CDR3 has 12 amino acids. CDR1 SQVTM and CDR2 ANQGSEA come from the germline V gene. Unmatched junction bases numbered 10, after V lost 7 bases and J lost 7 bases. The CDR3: CSGGQLLAEQYF. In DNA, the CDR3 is TGCAGCGGGGGACAGCTACTTGCGGAGCAGTACTTC.

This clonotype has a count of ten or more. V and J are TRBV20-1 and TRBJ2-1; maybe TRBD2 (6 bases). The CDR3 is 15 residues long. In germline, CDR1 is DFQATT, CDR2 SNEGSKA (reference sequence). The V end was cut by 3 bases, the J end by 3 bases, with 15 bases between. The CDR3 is CSASFRGNGYNEQFF. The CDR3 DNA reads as TGCAGTGCTAGTTTCCGCGGGAATGGCTACAATGAGCAGTTCTTC.

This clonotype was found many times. CDR3 bases: TGTGCCAGCAGTGGACAGGGCCCCGGGGAGCTGTTTTTT. Translating it yields CASSGQGPGELFF. The chain combines TRBV2 with TRBJ2-2; TRBD1 agrees at 7 bases. The CDR3 is made up of 13 amino acids. V shed 4 bases, J shed 6 bases, and the junction held 2 bases outside the gene matches. Germline CDR1 SNHLY, CDR2 FYNNEI.

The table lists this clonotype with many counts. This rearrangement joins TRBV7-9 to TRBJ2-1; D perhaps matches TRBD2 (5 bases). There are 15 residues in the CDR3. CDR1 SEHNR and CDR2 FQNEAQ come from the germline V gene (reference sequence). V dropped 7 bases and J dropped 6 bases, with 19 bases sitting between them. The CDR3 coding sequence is TGTGCCAGCAACCCCCTGTATCGAGGGATCAATGAGCAGTTCTTC. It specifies CASNPLYRGINEQFF.

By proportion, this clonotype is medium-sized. As DNA, the CDR3 is TGTGCCAGCAGCCAAGGCAACAGCTACACCGGGGAGCTGTTTTTT. This sequence encodes CASSQGNSYTGELFF. The chain has TRBV3-1 and TRBJ2-2; D gene ambiguous. This CDR3 has 15 residues. V shed 1 base and J shed 3 bases, with 9 bases lying between them. CDR1 and CDR2 (germline): LGHDT, YNNKEL (reference sequence).

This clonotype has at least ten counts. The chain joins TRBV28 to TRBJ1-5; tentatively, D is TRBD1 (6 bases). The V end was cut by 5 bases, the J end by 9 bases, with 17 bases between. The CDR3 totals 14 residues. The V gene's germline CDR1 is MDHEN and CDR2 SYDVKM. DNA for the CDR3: TGTGCCAGCAGTGCACCAAGGGGGGGGTTGCCCCAGCATTTT. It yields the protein CASSAPRGGLPQHF.

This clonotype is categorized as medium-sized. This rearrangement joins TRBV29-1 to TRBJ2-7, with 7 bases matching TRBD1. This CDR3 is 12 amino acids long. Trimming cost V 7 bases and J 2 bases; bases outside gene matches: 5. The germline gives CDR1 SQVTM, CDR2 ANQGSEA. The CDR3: CSASQGAYEQYF. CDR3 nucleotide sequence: TGCAGCGCCTCCCAGGGGGCCTACGAGCAGTACTTC.

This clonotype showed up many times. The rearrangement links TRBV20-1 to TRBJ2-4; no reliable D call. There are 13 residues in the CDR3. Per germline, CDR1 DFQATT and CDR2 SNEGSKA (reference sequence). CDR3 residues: CSPREVAKNIQYF. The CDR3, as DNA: TGCAGCCCTAGAGAGGTAGCCAAAAACATTCAGTACTTC.

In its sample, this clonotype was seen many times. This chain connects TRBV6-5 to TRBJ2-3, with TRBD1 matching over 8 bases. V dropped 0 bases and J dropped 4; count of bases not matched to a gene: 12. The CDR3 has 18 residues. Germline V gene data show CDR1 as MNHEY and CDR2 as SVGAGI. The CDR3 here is CASSYSGSIQGVSDTQYF. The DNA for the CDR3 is TGTGCCAGCAGTTACTCGGGGAGTATACAGGGGGTGTCAGATACGCAGTATTTT.

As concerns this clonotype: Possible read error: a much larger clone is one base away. The CDR3 region is CASSLRLTYEQYF. The CDR3 coding sequence is TGTGCCAGCAGTTTAAGATTGACCTACGAGCAGTACTTC. This chain connects TRBV28 to TRBJ2-7; D ambiguous. V gave up 2 bases and J gave up 2 bases, with 7 bases separating them. The CDR3 runs 13 residues. In germline, CDR1 is MDHEN, CDR2 SYDVKM.

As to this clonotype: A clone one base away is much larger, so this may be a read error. The CDR3 is CACSYPRTGYTGANVLTF. The CDR3 bases are TGTGCCTGCAGTTACCCCCGGACAGGGTACACTGGGGCCAACGTCCTGACTTTC. The chain combines TRBV6-5 with TRBJ2-6; 8 bases agree with TRBD1. CDR1 is MNHEY and CDR2 is SVGAGI in the germline V gene. CDR3 length: 18 residues.

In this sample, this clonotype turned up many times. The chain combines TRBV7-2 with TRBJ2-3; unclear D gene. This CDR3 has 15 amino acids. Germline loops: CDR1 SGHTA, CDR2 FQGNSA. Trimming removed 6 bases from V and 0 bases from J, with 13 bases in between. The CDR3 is CASSRGRMSTDTQYF. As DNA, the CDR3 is TGTGCCAGCAGTCGCGGAAGGATGAGCACAGATACGCAGTATTTT.